This TCR beta chain was found in a study of cytomegalovirus exposure and HLA in healthy donors. Study-wide background: The 120 or so validation repertoires, a later analysis reported, used the same platform as the roughly 710 first-cohort repertoires. Study findings and constraints: A classifier reportedly called cytomegalovirus status with high sensitivity and specificity. Confirmation was obtained in vitro that a few CMV-associated chains are specific for CMV antigens. The study listed under 200 cytomegalovirus-associated TCR beta chains.

This CDR3 spans 16 amino acids. Germline CDR1 and CDR2: MDHEN and SYDVKM. Trimming pared 4 bases from V and 2 bases from J, leaving 12 bases between. Method: immunoSEQ multiplex PCR; TCRdb's copy keeps in-frame clones and lacks some. This sample carries 200,000 to 250,000 clones, more than 75% of them seen once, and the ten largest clones take more than 1.5%. As to this clone: Its matching antigen is unknown.

This chain connects TRBV28 to TRBJ2-6; a weak D match, TRBD1 (5 bases). The sequenced sample was PBMCs. The receptor was isolated from a woman between 18 and 29 years old in good health and CMV-seropositive. Here the CDR3 reads CASSSGPSTGANVLTF. CDR3 sequence (DNA): TGTGCCAGCAGTTCAGGGCCCTCGACTGGGGCCAACGTCCTGACTTTC.